This is a list of T cell receptor beta chains from one sample in a study of T cell repertoires in cytomegalovirus infection. Their antigen targets remain unknown. TCRdb called the reads again in MiXCR, with one record for every CDR3 protein. The sample holds 100,000 to 150,000 distinct CDR3 sequences; about 31% are singletons and the top ten take about 54%. Sequenced material: CD8+ T cells from cultured PBMCs, taken from culture after CMV antigen stimulation. The source of these receptors is a human donor in good health (CMV status not recorded). Some clones in this sample may be carry-over from other donors' samples. Each CDR3 is given with its conserved first and last residue. The order of the fields is D gene, clone size, V gene, CDR3 length, J gene, CDR3 DNA, CDR3 protein. The D gene is left open where the match is weak. Size tells how often a clone was seen (once, few, many) or the class of an expanded clone, and some rows leave it out.

-	few	TRBV7-6	16	TRBJ1-2	TGTGCCAGCAGCTCGCCTGTCGGACAGCGCCTCTATGGCTACACCTTC	CASSSPVGQRLYGYTF
-	-	TRBV4-1	13	TRBJ2-2	TGCGCCAGCAGCCTGGACGGCACCGGGGAGCTGTTTTTT	CASSLDGTGELFF
TRBD1	-	TRBV4-3	18	TRBJ2-6	TGCGCCAGCAGCCAAGTCCCGGACAGGGGGTTTCGGGCCAACGTCCTGACTTTC	CASSQVPDRGFRANVLTF
-	-	TRBV19	15	TRBJ2-7	TGTGCCAGTAGTATGGAAATGTCCGGGGCGTACGAGCAGTACTTC	CASSMEMSGAYEQYF
TRBD2	-	TRBV4-1	15	TRBJ2-3	TGCGCCAGCAGACTAGCGGGGGGCCCCACAGATACGCAGTATTTT	CASRLAGGPTDTQYF
-	-	TRBV5-4	13	TRBJ2-2	TGTGCCAGCAGCTTCTCCCCAACCGGGGAGCTGTTTTTT	CASSFSPTGELFF
-	-	TRBV7-9	15	TRBJ2-7	TGTGCCAGCAGCCCCCGGGACGGGGATCCCTACGAGCAGTACTTC	CASSPRDGDPYEQYF
TRBD1	-	TRBV6-1	18	TRBJ2-3	TGTGCCAGCAGGAAATGGGATTCTAGGGGGCGACGCACAGATACGCAGTATTTT	CASRKWDSRGRRTDTQYF
TRBD1	-	TRBV27	17	TRBJ2-2	TGTGCCAGCAGTCCCCTCGGACAGGGCCCCAACACCGGGGAGCTGTTTTTT	CASSPLGQGPNTGELFF
TRBD1	many	TRBV3-1	14	TRBJ1-1	TGTGCCAGCAGCCAACAGGGGGCAGGGTCTGAAGCTTTCTTT	CASSQQGAGSEAFF
-	-	TRBV6-2/TRBV6-3	15	TRBJ2-2	TGTGCCAGCAGCCCTATCACAGTGAACACCGGGGAGCTGTTTTTT	CASSPITVNTGELFF
-	-	TRBV12-3/TRBV12-4	14	TRBJ1-1	TGTGCCAACAGTTTTGGGCGAGAGGACACTGAAGCTTTCTTT	CANSFGREDTEAFF
-	few	TRBV7-8	14	TRBJ1-1	TGTGCCAGCAGCTTGGGCCCGGGGGAACCTGAAGCTTTCTTT	CASSLGPGEPEAFF
TRBD2	few	TRBV6-5	15	TRBJ2-3	TGTGCCAGCAGTACTAGCGGGGATAGCACAGATACGCAGTATTTT	CASSTSGDSTDTQYF
TRBD1	-	TRBV20-1	15	TRBJ2-2	TGCAGTGCTAGAGGGCAGGGGGCTATGTCAGGGGAGCTGTTTTTT	CSARGQGAMSGELFF
TRBD1	few	TRBV7-6	16	TRBJ1-5	TGTGCCAGCAGCTTAGGTCAGCAGGGGGCGAATCAGCCCCAGCATTTT	CASSLGQQGANQPQHF
-	many	TRBV7-8	17	TRBJ2-6	TGTGCCAGCAGCTACAACGCGCGGCCCTCTGGGGCCAACGTCCTGACTTTC	CASSYNARPSGANVLTF
-	-	TRBV3-1	15	TRBJ2-5	TGTGCCAGCAGCCAAGGAGTGGGGGCCGCTGAGACCCAGTACTTC	CASSQGVGAAETQYF
-	once	TRBV27	12	TRBJ2-7	TGTGCCAGCAGTTCTAGAATACGCGAGCAGTACTTC	CASSSRIREQYF
-	few	TRBV4-3	14	TRBJ1-1	TGCGCCAGCAGCCAAGATCAAGCAGGGGAAGAAGCTTTCTTT	CASSQDQAGEEAFF
-	few	TRBV19	16	TRBJ2-1	TGTGCCAGTAGTATTGGGGATACGAGCTCCTACAATGAGCAGTTCTTC	CASSIGDTSSYNEQFF
-	few	TRBV2	14	TRBJ1-2	TGTGCCAGCAGTGAAGCGCTGAGGGCCTATGGCTACACCTTC	CASSEALRAYGYTF
-	-	TRBV6-2/TRBV6-3	13	TRBJ2-1	TGTGCCAGCAGTTTCGGAACGGGGAGTGAGCAGTTCTTC	CASSFGTGSEQFF
-	many	TRBV6-2/TRBV6-3	17	TRBJ2-1	TGTGCCAGCAGTTACTCTTCGGGGGGCGTATATTACAATGAGCAGTTCTTC	CASSYSSGGVYYNEQFF
TRBD1	-	TRBV7-3	12	TRBJ1-1	TGTGCCAGCTGCGGGACAGGGATTGAAGCTTTCTTT	CASCGTGIEAFF
TRBD2	few	TRBV4-1	16	TRBJ2-3	TGCGCCAGCAGCGAGAGCGGACTAGCGGGCACAGATACGCAGTATTTT	CASSESGLAGTDTQYF
TRBD2	few	TRBV6-2/TRBV6-3	15	TRBJ2-3	TGTGCCAGCAGTACCGAGCGGGGGGGCCGATATACGCAGTATTTT	CASSTERGGRYTQYF
-	-	TRBV29-1	12	TRBJ2-1	TGCAGCGTTTGGAGGGCGTCCAATGAGCAGTTCTTC	CSVWRASNEQFF
TRBD1	-	TRBV5-6	15	TRBJ1-5	TGTGCCAGCAGCTTGTCCAGGGGGGGCGATCAGCCCCAGCATTTT	CASSLSRGGDQPQHF
TRBD1	many	TRBV7-9	16	TRBJ2-7	TGTGCCAGCAGCTCCCGGGACAGCCTACGGGGTCTCGAGCAGTACTTC	CASSSRDSLRGLEQYF
-	-	TRBV6-5	16	TRBJ2-3	TGTGCCAGCAGTTACGGACTCGGAGTCCCCCCAGATACGCAGTATTTT	CASSYGLGVPPDTQYF
-	few	TRBV7-9	16	TRBJ2-2	TGTGCCCGCTTCAATTTGGGGACAAACGACCCCGGGGAGCTGTTTTTT	CARFNLGTNDPGELFF
-	-	TRBV20-1	12	TRBJ2-2	TGCAGTGCTAGTGGGTTAGCCGGGGAGCTGTTTTTT	CSASGLAGELFF
-	-	TRBV27	13	TRBJ1-1	TGTGCCAGCAGTCTTGCAGGGAGCTCTGAAGCTTTCTTT	CASSLAGSSEAFF
-	-	TRBV6-6	10	TRBJ1-1	TGTGCCAGTGGTGACACGACTTCACCCTTT	CASGDTTSPF
TRBD2	-	TRBV4-1	14	TRBJ2-1	TGCGCCAGCAGCCAAGCCCCAGCGGGGAATGAGCAGTTCTTC	CASSQAPAGNEQFF
-	-	TRBV6-5	16	TRBJ2-7	TGTGCCAGCAGTTACGGTCTGGATCCCGGATTCTACGAGCAGTACTTC	CASSYGLDPGFYEQYF
TRBD1	-	TRBV5-1	14	TRBJ1-1	TGCGCCAGCAGCTACCGGGACAGGGGCACTGAAGCTTTCTTT	CASSYRDRGTEAFF
-	few	TRBV4-1	13	TRBJ2-5	TGCGCCAGCAGCCGCCTCTTTCAAGAGACCCAGTACTTC	CASSRLFQETQYF
-	few	TRBV7-9	15	TRBJ1-4	TGTGCCAGCACCAAATCCGCTGGGACTAATGAAAAACTGTTTTTT	CASTKSAGTNEKLFF
TRBD1	-	TRBV5-4	17	TRBJ2-6	TGTGCCAGCAGCTTAAACAGGGGGGTGTCTGGGGCCAACGTCCTGACTTTC	CASSLNRGVSGANVLTF